This TCR beta chain was obtained from a study of shared T cell receptors in the human thymus (dated by TCRdb to about 2021). Study-level background: The study examined how self-reactive, shared T-cell receptor alpha chains are generated in the human thymus.

The protocol used for the library was the immunoSEQ multiplex PCR assay. TCRdb took over this immuneACCESS table, retaining in-frame rearrangements with V and J assigned. Such tables are incomplete; in checked studies, under half of the missing clones stem from an unresolved V gene, and the remainder is unexplained. The sample table shows hundreds of thousands of clones, and 80% to 90% are seen once. The ten largest clones take up over 0.008% of the sample. A word on this clone: This receptor's antigen is unknown. Base qualities are not at hand, and no much larger clone is one base apart.

The germline V gene specifies MDHEN as CDR1 and SYDVKM as CDR2. V lost 6 bases and J lost 15 bases, and the count of bases not matched to a germline gene is 12. Including the terminal cysteine and phenylalanine, the CDR3 comprises 13 residues. CDR3 DNA is the only sequence kept; it has 39 bases, read in frame from the first base. These data are also associated with another study on human thymus T cells. The second source states: The donors were immunologically healthy infants in Finland who had open corrective cardiac surgery for congenital heart defects. Thymus tissue was obtained as surgical resects removed during corrective cardiac surgery. Usage of V and J gene segments appeared to be biased in both the thymic and the peripheral blood repertoires. The related research reported highly overlapping thymic TCR repertoires among unrelated individuals. TCR alpha and beta repertoires from roughly 8 infant thymus samples and a few related peripheral blood samples were characterized in the study. Donor ages ranged from roughly 7 to 244 days, and the cohort comprised about six male and a couple of female infants. Thymocytes were mechanically released from the tissue and were stored as pellets of about 8.5-31 million cells at -70 degrees C. A QIAsymphony instrument was used to extract genomic DNA from the frozen cell pellets. TCRB and TCRAD loci were amplified from a standardized quantity of quality-controlled genomic DNA using the immunoSEQ multiplex PCR assay. The amplicons spanned the V(D)J region and were long enough to cover the CDR3 and allow V and J genes to be identified. The amplicons were sequenced on an Illumina platform via the commercial immunoSEQ service. Corrections for primer bias and sequencing errors followed previously described methods, while TCRAD and TCRB definitions were based on the IMGT database. Analysis of the repertoires was done with immunoSEQ Analyzer 3.0 and VDJTools and included basic statistics, V/J segment usage, diversity estimates, rarefaction and pairwise overlap. Diversity was estimated with Chao1, ChaoE, Efron-Thisted, Shannon and inverse Simpson indices, and also on datasets down-sampled to the smallest sample. Repertoire overlap used strict matching of CDR3 nucleotide sequence, V gene and J gene, with Jaccard-based multidimensional scaling clustering. Thymus samples yielded on average approximately 800,000 unique TCRB clonotypes, compared with roughly 80,000 from blood samples.

The sequence derives from a boy under two years old with a congenital heart defect. Donor details come from another sample of the same person, matched by shared clones. The chain is encoded by TRBV28 joined to TRBJ2-1; 9 junctional bases match TRBD1. Sequencing was done on a sample of thymocytes. The CDR3 reads as follows: CASSLTRGQGPFF. The sequence in DNA is TGTGCCAGCAGCCTTACCCGAGGACAGGGGCCGTTCTTC.